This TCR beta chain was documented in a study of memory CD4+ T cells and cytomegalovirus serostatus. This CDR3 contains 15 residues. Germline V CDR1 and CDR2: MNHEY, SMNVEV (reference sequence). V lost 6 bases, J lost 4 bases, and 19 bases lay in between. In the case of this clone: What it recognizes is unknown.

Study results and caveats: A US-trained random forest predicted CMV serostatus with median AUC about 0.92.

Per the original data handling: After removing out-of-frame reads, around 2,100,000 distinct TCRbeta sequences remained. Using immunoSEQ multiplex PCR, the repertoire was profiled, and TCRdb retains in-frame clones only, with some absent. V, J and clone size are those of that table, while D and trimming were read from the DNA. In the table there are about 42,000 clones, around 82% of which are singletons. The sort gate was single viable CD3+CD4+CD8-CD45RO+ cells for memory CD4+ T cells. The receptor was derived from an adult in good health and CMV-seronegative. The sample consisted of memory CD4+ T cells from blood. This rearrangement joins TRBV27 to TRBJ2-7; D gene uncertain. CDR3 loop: CASSPVGGGWYEQYF. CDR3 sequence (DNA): TGTGCCAGCAGCCCGGTGGGTGGCGGATGGTACGAGCAGTACTTC.